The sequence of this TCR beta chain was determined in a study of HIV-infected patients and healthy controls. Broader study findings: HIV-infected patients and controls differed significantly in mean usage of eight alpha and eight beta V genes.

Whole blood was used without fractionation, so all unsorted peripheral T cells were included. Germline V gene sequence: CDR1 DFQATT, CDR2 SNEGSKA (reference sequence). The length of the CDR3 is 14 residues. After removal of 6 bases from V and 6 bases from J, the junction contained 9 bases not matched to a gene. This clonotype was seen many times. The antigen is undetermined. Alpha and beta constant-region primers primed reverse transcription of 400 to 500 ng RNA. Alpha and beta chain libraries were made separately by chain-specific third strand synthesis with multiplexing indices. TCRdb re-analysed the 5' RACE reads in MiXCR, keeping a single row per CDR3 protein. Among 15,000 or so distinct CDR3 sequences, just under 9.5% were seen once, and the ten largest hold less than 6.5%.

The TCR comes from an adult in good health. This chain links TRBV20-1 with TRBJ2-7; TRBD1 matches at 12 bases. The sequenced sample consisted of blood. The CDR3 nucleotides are TGCAGTGCGGAGGGGGGACAGGGGGCGCGCGAGCAGTACTTC. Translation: CSAEGGQGAREQYF.